The 30 T cell receptor beta chains below were found in one sample sequenced in a study of beta chain features in type 1 diabetes. Expressed TCRB transcripts were sequenced because the isolated RNA had all been reverse transcribed beforehand. Profiled with immunoSEQ multiplex PCR; TCRdb holds only in-frame clones, not every one. Seen here are 200,000 to 250,000 clones, 27% observed once, and the top ten hold roughly 4.1%. The source material was central memory CD4+ T cells from blood. The origin of the receptors is a man aged 30 to 45 in good health.

This sequence joins TRBV6-1 and TRBJ1-5; D is undetermined. Per germline, CDR1 MNHNS and CDR2 SASEGT. This CDR3 spans 12 amino acids. V shed 5 bases and J shed 6 bases, with 8 bases lying between them. CDR3 DNA sequence: TGTGCCAGCAGTAACAGACTTCAGCCCCAGCATTTT. This codes for CASSNRLQPQHF.

J is TRBJ2-1 and V is TRBV10-3; 10 bases are shared with TRBD2. Germline values: CDR1 ENHRY, CDR2 SYGVKD. The CDR3 runs to 17 residues. The V and J ends lost 0 bases and 9 bases, in that order; junction bases with no gene match: 11. The DNA of the CDR3 is TGTGCCATCAGTGAGTCGTGGGTCAGCGGGAGGGCCTTTGAGCAGTTCTTC. Protein product: CAISESWVSGRAFEQFF.

V gene TRBV19 combines with J gene TRBJ2-7; D assignment may be TRBD1 or TRBD2 (5 bases each). Germline values: CDR1 LNHDA, CDR2 SQIVND (reference sequence). The CDR3 length is 14 residues. V was shortened by 6 bases and J by 2 bases, with 14 bases between the two germline ends. The CDR3 DNA sequence: TGTGCCAGTAGCGACCCCGGGGCTACCTACGAGCAGTACTTC. Translation: CASSDPGATYEQYF. The entire variable domain, with the rest obtained from reference TRBV19 and TRBJ2-7, is as follows: DGGITQSPKYLFRKEGQNVTLSCEQNLNHDAMYWYRQDPGQGLRLIYYSQIVNDFQKGDIAEGYSVSREKKESFPLTVTSAQKNPTAFYLCASSDPGATYEQYFGPGTRLTVT.

This clone has more than one count but fewer than ten. The CDR3: CALQGRSRNEQFF. The CDR3, as DNA: TGTGCCTTACAGGGACGGTCAAGGAATGAGCAGTTCTTC. This rearrangement joins TRBV30 to TRBJ2-1; the D gene is possibly TRBD1 (6 bases). V dropped 7 bases and J dropped 7 bases, with 17 bases sitting between them. The V gene's germline CDR1 is GTSNPN and CDR2 SVGIG (reference sequence). CDR3 length equals 13 residues.

V is TRBV23-1 and J is TRBJ2-1; TRBD2 agrees at 15 bases. TRBV23-1 is labeled an ORF, and its function is uncertain. There are 20 residues in the CDR3. The trim removed 3 bases at V and 5 bases at J, leaving 14 bases unmatched. CDR3 region: CASSHNGLAGGPCTNNEQFF. The DNA for the CDR3 is TGCGCCAGCAGTCACAACGGACTAGCGGGAGGGCCATGCACCAACAATGAGCAGTTCTTC.

This clone was seen only a few times. The chain carries TRBV29-1 and TRBJ2-1; D ambiguous. This CDR3 spans 14 amino acids. Germline assignment: CDR1 SQVTM and CDR2 ANQGSEA. The V end lost 3 bases, the J end lost 6 bases, and 15 bases lay between the germline ends. In DNA, the CDR3 is TGCAGCGTTGACCACCCGGTTCCTGGCAATGAGCAGTTCTTC. Its protein product is CSVDHPVPGNEQFF.

The chain employs TRBV20-1 and TRBJ2-3; no clear D gene. V was shortened by 3 bases and J by 6 bases, with 4 bases between the two germline ends. Germline loops: CDR1 DFQATT, CDR2 SNEGSKA (reference sequence). This CDR3 comprises 10 residues. The CDR3 here is CSARWDTQYF. Written as DNA, the CDR3 is TGCAGTGCTAGGTGGGATACGCAGTATTTT.

The V and J genes are TRBV5-6 and TRBJ2-1, with 8 bases matching TRBD2. This CDR3 contains 16 residues. V lost 1 base and J lost 0; bases outside the gene matches: 3. Germline assignment: CDR1 SGHDT and CDR2 YYEEEE. CDR3: CASSLRTSGSYNEQFF. CDR3 nucleotides: TGTGCCAGCAGCTTGCGCACTAGCGGCTCCTACAATGAGCAGTTCTTC.

This clone was seen more than once but under ten times. The chain combines TRBV19 with TRBJ2-5; D might be TRBD2 (5 bases). CDR1 and CDR2 from the germline V gene are LNHDA and SQIVND (reference sequence). CDR3 length: 13 amino acids. Trimming removed 7 bases from V and 5 bases from J, with 14 bases in between. The CDR3 loop reads CASTDSGKETQYF. The CDR3 DNA sequence: TGTGCCAGTACGGACTCCGGCAAGGAGACCCAGTACTTC.

Note on this clone: Different DNA sequences within this sample yield the same CDR3. The V call is TRBV6-6, the J call TRBJ1-5; TRBD1 is a possible D gene (6 bases). The CDR3 runs 13 residues. Germline V gene lookup returns CDR1 MNHNY and CDR2 SVGAGI (reference sequence). The ends were cut back, 2 bases at V and 6 bases at J, with 8 bases in the middle. The CDR3 sequence: CASSYQGGQPQHF. CDR3 nucleotide sequence: TGTGCCAGCAGTTACCAAGGGGGTCAGCCCCAGCATTTT.

The rearrangement links TRBV5-1 to TRBJ2-5; D might be TRBD1 or TRBD2, each matching 5 bases. Germline V gives CDR1 SGHRS, CDR2 YFSETQ. The V end was cut by 5 bases, the J end by 4 bases, with 18 bases between. The CDR3 length is 15 residues. CDR3: CASSYSPGSGETQYF. CDR3 in DNA: TGCGCCAGCAGTTACTCGCCAGGGAGTGGAGAGACCCAGTACTTC.

The chain carries TRBV9 and TRBJ2-7; 10 nucleotides agree with TRBD2. Trimming at V came to 4 bases and at J to 2 bases, leaving 6 bases not matched to a gene. CDR1 and CDR2 (germline): SGDLS, YYNGEE. CDR3 length: 15 residues. CDR3 sequence (DNA): TGTGCCAGCAGCCCGATAGCGGGGGGTACCTACGAGCAGTACTTC. Protein product: CASSPIAGGTYEQYF.

The sample holds a few counts of this clone. The gene calls are TRBV7-9 and TRBJ1-3; tentatively, D is TRBD1 (6 bases). The CDR3 covers 15 residues. Trimming shortened V by 5 bases and J by 0 bases, and 11 bases separated the two germline ends. Germline-derived CDR1 and CDR2 are SEHNR and FQNEAQ (reference sequence). DNA of the CDR3: TGTGCCAGCAGCGGGGGGGCAGCCTCTGGAAACACCATATATTTT. The encoded protein is CASSGGAASGNTIYF. The variable domain in full, completed from reference TRBV7-9 and TRBJ1-3, reads DTGVSQNPRHKITKRGQNVTFRCDPISEHNRLYWYRQTLGQGPEFLTYFQNEAQLEKSRLLSDRFSAERPKGSFSTLEIQRTEQGDSAMYLCASSGGAASGNTIYFGEGSWLTVV.

In its sample, this clone was seen many times. The V gene is TRBV7-9, the J gene TRBJ2-5; 7 positions agree with TRBD1. This CDR3 is built from 14 residues. V was pared by 5 bases and J by 1 base, with 4 bases of the junction left unmatched. Germline CDR1 reads SEHNR; CDR2 reads FQNEAQ (reference sequence). CDR3 sequence: CASSPGTVQETQYF. The DNA of the CDR3 is TGTGCCAGCAGCCCCGGGACAGTCCAAGAGACCCAGTACTTC.

This chain connects TRBV28 to TRBJ2-1; the D is unclear. The CDR3 runs 11 residues. V was trimmed by 3 bases and J by 4 bases, leaving 1 base between them. Germline values: CDR1 MDHEN, CDR2 SYDVKM. DNA for the CDR3: TGTGCCAGCAGTTTGTACAATGAGCAGTTCTTC. It encodes CASSLYNEQFF.

This chain links TRBV15 with TRBJ1-2; D is possibly TRBD1 (5 bases). The CDR3 has 13 amino acids. CDR1 and CDR2 (germline): LNHNV, YYDKDF (reference sequence). Trimming removed 4 bases from V and 2 bases from J, with 8 bases in between. The CDR3 here is CATSIRENYGYTF. CDR3 coding DNA: TGTGCCACCAGCATCAGGGAAAACTATGGCTACACCTTC.

This CDR3 reads CASSVAGRAKDEQFF. In DNA form, the CDR3 reads TGTGCCAGCAGCGTAGCTGGGAGAGCCAAGGATGAGCAGTTCTTC. The chain employs TRBV9 and TRBJ2-1; the D gene is possibly TRBD2 (5 bases). Trimming left V 0 bases short and J 8 bases short, with 15 bases between. Germline loops: CDR1 SGDLS, CDR2 YYNGEE. The CDR3 is made up of 15 amino acids.

The chain is built from TRBV6-5 and TRBJ2-1, with 7 bases aligning to TRBD2. Germline V gene data show CDR1 as MNHEY and CDR2 as SVGAGI. The CDR3 runs 13 residues. With 7 bases clipped from V and 12 bases from J, the junction kept 12 bases outside the gene matches. CDR3 sequence (DNA): TGTGCCAGCACTTCAGCACTAGCGAACGCGCAGTTCTTC. It encodes CASTSALANAQFF.

This clone was counted a few times. V is TRBV30 and J is TRBJ1-1; no clear D. CDR3 length: 14 residues. Germline V gene sequence: CDR1 GTSNPN, CDR2 SVGIG (reference sequence). The V end was cut by 4 bases, the J end by 0 bases, with 12 bases between. The CDR3 DNA reads TGTGCCTGGACGGTGGACCTCATGAACACTGAAGCTTTCTTT. Its protein product is CAWTVDLMNTEAFF.

This clone was counted between two and nine times. The chain is built from TRBV27 and TRBJ1-2; 8 bases agree with TRBD1. CDR1 and CDR2 from the germline V gene are MNHEY and SMNVEV (reference sequence). J lost 0 bases, V lost 6 bases, and 6 bases had no gene match. This CDR3 comprises 15 residues. As DNA, the CDR3 is TGTGCCAGCAGCCTGGACAGGGCAGCTAACTATGGCTACACCTTC. This gives the protein CASSLDRAANYGYTF.

This clone was seen repeatedly, ten times or more. The CDR3 nucleotides read TGTGCCAGCAGCTCCCCGGTGGGGGAATCAAACATTCAGTACTTC. Protein sequence: CASSSPVGESNIQYF. The chain recombines TRBV5-4 with TRBJ2-4; D could derive from TRBD1 or TRBD2 (5 bases each). From germline, CDR1 is SGHNT and CDR2 YYREEE (reference sequence). The CDR3 extends over 15 amino acids. With 3 bases removed from V and 6 bases from J, the gap between germline ends came to 16 bases.

A few counts support this clone. Other DNA sequences from this sample encode an identical CDR3 as well. The chain employs TRBV15 and TRBJ2-5; 8 bases match TRBD2. The CDR3 runs to 14 residues. Germline lookup yields CDR1 LNHNV and CDR2 YYDKDF (reference sequence). Trimming cost V 1 base and J 2 bases; bases outside gene matches: 0. CDR3 sequence: CATSRGLAQETQYF. Here the CDR3 DNA reads TGTGCCACCAGCAGAGGACTAGCGCAAGAGACCCAGTACTTC.

This clone was seen more than once but under ten times. This could be a read error, since a much larger clone is one nucleotide away. DNA for the CDR3: TGTGCCAGCAGCTTAGGACAGGGCAACACCGGGGAGCTGTTTTTT. Its protein is CASSLGQGNTGELFF. This rearrangement joins TRBV7-9 to TRBJ2-2; 7 nucleotides align to TRBD1. The CDR3 totals 15 residues. Trimming at V came to 1 base and at J to 2 bases, leaving 1 base not matched to a gene. CDR1 is SEHNR and CDR2 is FQNEAQ in the germline V gene (reference sequence).

This clone appeared a few times. The V and J genes are TRBV6-1 and TRBJ1-1; D gene unclear. The V gene's germline CDR1 is MNHNS and CDR2 SASEGT. The CDR3 spans 13 residues. V shed 4 bases and J shed 2 bases, with 8 bases lying between them. This CDR3 is CASSVWGNTEAFF. The CDR3 bases are TGTGCCAGCAGTGTCTGGGGAAACACTGAAGCTTTCTTT.

V and J are TRBV7-2 and TRBJ2-2; 7 positions agree with TRBD1. Germline V gene data show CDR1 as SGHTA and CDR2 as FQGNSA. Trimming at V came to 5 bases and at J to 5 bases, leaving 5 bases not matched to a gene. The CDR3 covers 14 residues. CDR3 bases: TGTGCCAGCAGCCCGGGACAGTGGACCGGGGAGCTGTTTTTT. Translation: CASSPGQWTGELFF.

On this clone: Other DNA sequences from this sample encode an identical CDR3 as well. The chain uses TRBV29-1 and TRBJ2-3, with 14 bases identical to TRBD2. The V gene end was trimmed by 3 bases and the J gene end by 1 base; junction bases not matched to a gene: 0. CDR3 length: 15 residues. Germline CDR1 SQVTM, CDR2 ANQGSEA. The CDR3 loop reads CSVEGLAGGTDTQYF. In DNA, the CDR3 is TGCAGCGTTGAGGGACTAGCGGGGGGCACAGATACGCAGTATTTT.

This clone was observed a handful of times. This sequence may be a read error, since a much larger clone differs from it by one base. The CDR3 DNA reads as TGTGCCAGTAGTATAGCCAATGAGCAGTTCTTC. It translates to CASSIANEQFF. This chain uses TRBV19 with TRBJ2-1; no clear D. The germline CDR1 and CDR2 sequences are LNHDA and SQIVND (reference sequence). The CDR3 totals 11 residues. The germline V and J ends were trimmed by 1 base and 6 bases, with 1 base remaining between them.

The chain recombines TRBV25-1 with TRBJ1-1; tentatively, D is TRBD1 (6 bases). The CDR3 contains 15 residues. V was pared by 1 base and J by 1 base, with 10 bases between. Looked up from germline, CDR1 is MGHDK and CDR2 is SYGVNS. For the CDR3, the DNA is TGTGCCAGCAGTGAATTAACAGGGACGAACACTGAAGCTTTCTTT. Translating gives CASSELTGTNTEAFF.

The chain couples TRBV6-1 to TRBJ1-5; D is perhaps TRBD1 (5 bases). V shed 10 bases and J shed 11 bases, with 15 bases lying between them. Germline CDR1 is MNHNS and CDR2 is SASEGT. The CDR3 consists of 11 residues. The CDR3 reads CATGLILTQHF. For the CDR3, the DNA is TGTGCCACAGGGCTCATATTGACCCAGCATTTT.

The J gene is TRBJ2-7, the V gene TRBV10-3; the match to TRBD1 covers 10 bases. Germline values: CDR1 ENHRY, CDR2 SYGVKD. This CDR3 is built from 14 residues. Trimming took 6 bases from V and 3 from J; bases not matched to a gene: 5. The CDR3 DNA is TGTGCCATCAGAACCGGGACAGGGGTCTACGAGCAGTACTTC. It yields the protein CAIRTGTGVYEQYF.